Below, 21 T cell receptor beta chains from the same sample are listed, as sequenced in a study of T cell responses to AZD1222 COVID-19 vaccine. Libraries were prepared by immunoSEQ multiplex PCR; TCRdb keeps only in-frame clonotypes and omits some of them. The sample lists about 140,000 clones, about 90% occurring once. The source was peripheral blood, collected 28 days after the second AZD1222 dose. The receptors stem from an adult who received the AZD1222 COVID-19 vaccine.

The V and J genes are TRBV7-2 and TRBJ1-3; no firm D call. Trimming cost V 1 base and J 4 bases, with 11 bases left between them. This CDR3 is built from 15 residues. In germline, CDR1 is SGHTA, CDR2 FQGNSA. CDR3 DNA sequence: TGTGCCAGCAGCTTAGTAAAGGGTGCCGGAAACACCATATATTTT. Protein: CASSLVKGAGNTIYF.

DNA of the CDR3: TGTGCCAGCAACGGAGGGGGGCCTAACTATGGCTACACCTTC. The encoded protein is CASNGGGPNYGYTF. The chain couples TRBV27 to TRBJ1-2; TRBD1 might be the D (6 bases). Germline CDR1 is MNHEY and CDR2 is SMNVEV (reference sequence). The CDR3 has 14 amino acids. V was cut by 7 bases and J by 0 bases, with 12 bases left in between.

V is TRBV6-5 and J is TRBJ2-7, with D uncertain. Germline V CDR1 and CDR2: MNHEY, SVGAGI. Trimming stripped 4 bases from V and 3 bases from J, with 13 bases between. The CDR3 length is 14 residues. The CDR3 spells CASSLGPLGYEQYF. The CDR3 nucleotides read TGTGCCAGCAGTTTAGGCCCTTTAGGCTACGAGCAGTACTTC.

The gene calls are TRBV27 and TRBJ2-7; 7 bases are shared with TRBD2. V trimming: 3 bases; J trimming: 7 bases; junction bases outside the gene matches: 12. This CDR3 comprises 15 residues. The V gene's germline CDR1 is MNHEY and CDR2 SMNVEV (reference sequence). The DNA for the CDR3 is TGTGCCAGCAGTTTGACTAGCTACACCCCTGGGGAGCAGTACTTC. The encoded protein is CASSLTSYTPGEQYF.

The chain links TRBV28 to TRBJ1-2; no definite D call. CDR1 MDHEN and CDR2 SYDVKM come from the germline V gene. Trimming shortened V by 2 bases and J by 8 bases, and 9 bases separated the two germline ends. The CDR3 extends over 12 amino acids. This chain's CDR3 is CASSLTARGYTF. CDR3 in DNA: TGTGCCAGCAGTTTAACCGCGCGGGGCTACACCTTC.

This sequence joins TRBV5-1 and TRBJ1-1; 7 bases match TRBD1. The CDR3 contains 15 residues. The ends lost 0 bases at V and 7 bases at J; junction bases unmatched: 9. CDR1 and CDR2 from the germline V gene are SGHRS and YFSETQ. CDR3 DNA sequence: TGCGCCAGCAGCTTGGCCCAGGCAGGGGGAGGTGAAGCTTTCTTT. Amino acids: CASSLAQAGGGEAFF.

The chain couples TRBV28 to TRBJ2-3; perhaps TRBD1 as D (6 bases). CDR1 and CDR2 (germline): MDHEN, SYDVKM. The length of the CDR3 is 15 residues. The V end lost 2 bases, the J end lost 3 bases, and 12 bases lay between the germline ends. CDR3: CASSLIPQGTDTQYF. CDR3 nucleotides: TGTGCCAGCAGTTTAATCCCCCAGGGGACAGATACGCAGTATTTT.

V usage is TRBV6-5 and J usage is TRBJ2-1, with D possibly TRBD1 on 5 matching bases. The germline V gene encodes CDR1 MNHEY and CDR2 SVGAGI. The CDR3 has 12 residues. V gave up 5 bases and J gave up 7 bases, with 9 bases separating them. This CDR3 is CASSSQGNEQFF. In nucleotides, the CDR3 is TGTGCCAGCAGTAGTCAGGGTAATGAGCAGTTCTTC.

The chain uses TRBV7-9 and TRBJ1-5; no clear D gene. V lost 2 bases, J lost 3 bases, and 17 bases lay in between. Germline V lookup: CDR1 SEHNR, CDR2 FQNEAQ (reference sequence). The CDR3 sequence is 17 residues long. Here the CDR3 reads CASSLSGVRAANQPQHF. CDR3 in DNA: TGTGCCAGCAGCTTAAGCGGCGTGAGGGCAGCCAATCAGCCCCAGCATTTT.

This clone has just one count. The chain joins TRBV4-3 to TRBJ2-1; no clear D gene. CDR3 length: 16 residues. Trimming pared 1 base from V and 0 bases from J, leaving 10 bases between. Germline-derived CDR1 and CDR2 are LGHNA and YSLEER. DNA for the CDR3: TGCGCCAGCAGCCAAGCTTCAGCTTTCTCCTACAATGAGCAGTTCTTC. As protein: CASSQASAFSYNEQFF.

This clone was picked up many times. The chain couples TRBV6-2 or TRBV6-3 to TRBJ1-1, with D unresolved. Trimming stripped 2 bases from V and 2 bases from J, with 6 bases between. Germline assignment: CDR1 MNHEY and CDR2 SVGEGT. The CDR3 consists of 13 residues. The CDR3 bases are TGTGCCAGCAGTTACCCCCCAAACACTGAAGCTTTCTTT. Translated, it gives CASSYPPNTEAFF.

The chain carries TRBV12-5 and TRBJ2-3; no clear D. CDR1 and CDR2 from the germline V gene are LGHNT and FRNRAP. Trimming took off 5 bases at V and 2 bases at J, with 17 bases between the two ends. This CDR3 is 16 amino acids long. The CDR3 region has the DNA TGTGCTAGTGGTCCAGAATGCCCCCCTTCCACAGATACGCAGTATTTT. Protein product: CASGPECPPSTDTQYF. Supplemented by reference TRBV12-5 and TRBJ2-3, the full variable domain reads DARVTQTPRHKVTEMGQEVTMRCQPILGHNTVFWYRQTMMQGLELLAYFRNRAPLDDSGMPKDRFSAEMPDATLATLKIQPSEPRDSAVYFCASGPECPPSTDTQYFGPGTRLTVL.

This clone occurred once. The V and J genes are TRBV4-3 and TRBJ1-2, with TRBD1 identical over 9 bases. V lost 1 base, J lost 6 bases, and 6 bases stayed unmatched. Germline V gives CDR1 LGHNA, CDR2 YSLEER. The length of the CDR3 is 15 residues. CDR3 loop: CASSQGGQGGNGYTF. CDR3 nucleotide sequence: TGCGCCAGCAGCCAAGGGGGACAGGGCGGAAATGGCTACACCTTC.

Comments on this clone: The sample holds other DNA sequences that translate to the same CDR3. The genes are TRBV3-1 (or the pseudogene TRBV3-2) and TRBJ1-4, with D perhaps TRBD1 (6 bases). Trimming left V 1 base short and J 5 bases short, with 11 bases between. Per the germline V gene, CDR1 is LGHDT and CDR2 is YNNKEL (reference sequence). The CDR3 contains 15 residues. The CDR3 DNA follows: TGTGCCAGCAGCCAAGTGGGGCAGGGGAATGAAAAACTGTTTTTT. Translated: CASSQVGQGNEKLFF.

V and J are TRBV4-3 and TRBJ1-6, with D perhaps matching TRBD1 (5 bases). V lost 0 bases and J lost 6, with 12 bases in between. CDR1 is LGHNA and CDR2 is YSLEER in the germline V gene. The CDR3 contains 16 residues. The CDR3, as DNA: TGCGCCAGCAGCCAAGATATTTGGGGGGGTAATTCACCCCTCCACTTT. Protein product: CASSQDIWGGNSPLHF.

The genes are TRBV7-6 and TRBJ1-2, with D possibly matching TRBD1 (5 bases). The CDR3 length is 13 residues. The V end lost 3 bases, the J end lost 8 bases, and 13 bases lay between the germline ends. CDR1 SGHVS and CDR2 FNYEAQ come from the germline V gene. The CDR3 region has the DNA TGTGCCAGCAGCTTTTCCCAGGGTTTAGGCTACACCTTC. It yields the protein CASSFSQGLGYTF.

V is TRBV5-6 and J is TRBJ1-2; D is uncertain. CDR3 length: 13 amino acids. CDR1 is SGHDT and CDR2 is YYEEEE in the germline V gene. V was trimmed by 8 bases and J by 5 bases, leaving 16 bases between them. CDR3 amino acids: CASTMGSSYGYTF. The CDR3 nucleotides are TGTGCCAGTACAATGGGTTCTTCTTATGGCTACACCTTC.

The V call is TRBV7-9, the J call TRBJ1-4; 7 bases are shared with TRBD1. The CDR3 runs to 15 residues. From germline, CDR1 is SEHNR and CDR2 FQNEAQ (reference sequence). Trimming removed 0 bases from V and 7 bases from J; junction bases left unmatched: 5. This CDR3 is CASSLARDSAEKLFF. In DNA, the CDR3 is TGTGCCAGCAGCTTAGCCCGGGACAGTGCTGAAAAACTGTTTTTT.

The gene calls are TRBV6-5 and TRBJ1-1; D unclear. This CDR3 comprises 12 residues. Germline lookup yields CDR1 MNHEY and CDR2 SVGAGI. The germline V and J ends were trimmed by 2 bases and 8 bases, with 9 bases remaining between them. CDR3 sequence (DNA): TGTGCCAGCAGTTACCCCGGGAGAGAAGCTTTCTTT. Translation: CASSYPGREAFF.

The chain carries TRBV7-2 and TRBJ1-2; tentatively, D is TRBD1 (6 bases). This CDR3 contains 16 residues. In germline, CDR1 is SGHTA, CDR2 FQGNSA. Trimming stripped 3 bases from V and 5 bases from J, with 19 bases between. CDR3 nucleotide sequence: TGTGCCAGCAGCTTGACAGGTGGATTAGTTGGGTATGGCTACACCTTC. Its translation: CASSLTGGLVGYGYTF.

This chain links TRBV12-3 or TRBV12-4 with TRBJ2-7; D not resolved. This CDR3 spans 13 amino acids. Trimming left V 5 bases short and J 2 bases short, with 10 bases between. The CDR3 bases are TGTGCCAGCAGTGCGGTGGGAACCTACGAGCAGTACTTC. It translates to CASSAVGTYEQYF.